This T cell receptor beta chain originates from a study of cytomegalovirus exposure and HLA in healthy donors. In the study overall: Researchers previously reported finding 117 million unique TCR beta sequences from 170 million or so T cells.

The CDR3 is 17 residues long. Trimming removed 0 bases from V and 0 bases from J; junction bases left unmatched: 7. The V gene's germline CDR1 is SGHNT and CDR2 YYREEE (reference sequence). There are a few counts of this clone. PCR used 60 Vbeta primers and 13 Jbeta primers. Per the study methods: Later reanalysis found around 74 million unique TCR beta chains, around 10 million of them shared. Generated by immunoSEQ multiplex PCR, the TCRdb table keeps only in-frame clones and is missing some. D and trimming were read from the DNA, whereas the V and J calls and clone size are those reported in that table. Here the sample spans about 150,000 clones, roughly 73% being singletons.

The sample comprised PBMCs. This chain connects TRBV5-4 to TRBJ1-1, with 8 nucleotides matching TRBD1. The source is a woman under 30 in good health and CMV-seronegative. CDR3 residues: CASSLGRRGRLNTEAFF. DNA of the CDR3: TGTGCCAGCAGCTTGGGCCGCAGGGGGCGGTTGAACACTGAAGCTTTCTTT.